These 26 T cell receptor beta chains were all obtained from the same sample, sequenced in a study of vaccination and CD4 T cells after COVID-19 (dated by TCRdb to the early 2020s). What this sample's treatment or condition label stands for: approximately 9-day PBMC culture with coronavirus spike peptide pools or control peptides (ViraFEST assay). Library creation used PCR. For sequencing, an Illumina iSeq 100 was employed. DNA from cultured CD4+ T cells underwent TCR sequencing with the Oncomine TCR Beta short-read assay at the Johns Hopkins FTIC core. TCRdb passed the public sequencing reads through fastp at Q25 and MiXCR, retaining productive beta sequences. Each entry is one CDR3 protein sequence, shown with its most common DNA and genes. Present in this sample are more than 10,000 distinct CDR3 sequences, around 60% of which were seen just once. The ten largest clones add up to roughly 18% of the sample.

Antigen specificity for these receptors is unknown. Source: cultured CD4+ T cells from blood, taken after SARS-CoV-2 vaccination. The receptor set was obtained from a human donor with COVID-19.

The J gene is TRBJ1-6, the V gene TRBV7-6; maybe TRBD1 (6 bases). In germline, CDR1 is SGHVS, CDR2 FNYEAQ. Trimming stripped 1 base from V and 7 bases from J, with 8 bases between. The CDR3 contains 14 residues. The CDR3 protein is CASSLGQENSPLHF. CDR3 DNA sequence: TGTGCCAGCAGCTTAGGACAGGAAAATTCACCCCTCCACTTT.

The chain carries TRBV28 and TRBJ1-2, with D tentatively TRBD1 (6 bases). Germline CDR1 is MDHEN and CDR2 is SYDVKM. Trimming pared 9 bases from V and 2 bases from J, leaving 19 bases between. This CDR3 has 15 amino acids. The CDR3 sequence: CASLTGPGGNYGYTF. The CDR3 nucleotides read TGTGCCAGTTTAACAGGGCCGGGCGGGAACTATGGCTACACCTTC.

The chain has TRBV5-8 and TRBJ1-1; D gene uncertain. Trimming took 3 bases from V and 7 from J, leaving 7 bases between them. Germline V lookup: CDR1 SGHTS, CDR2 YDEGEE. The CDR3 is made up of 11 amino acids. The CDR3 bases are TGTGCCAGCAGCTCACCCCTTGAAGCTTTCTTT. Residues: CASSSPLEAFF.

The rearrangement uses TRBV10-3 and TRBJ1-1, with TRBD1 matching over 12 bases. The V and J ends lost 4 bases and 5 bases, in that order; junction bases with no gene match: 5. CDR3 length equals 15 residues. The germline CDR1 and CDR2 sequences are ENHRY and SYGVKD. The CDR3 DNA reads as TGTGCCATCAGTGGACCGGGACAGGGGGCGACTGAAGCTTTCTTT. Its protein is CAISGPGQGATEAFF.

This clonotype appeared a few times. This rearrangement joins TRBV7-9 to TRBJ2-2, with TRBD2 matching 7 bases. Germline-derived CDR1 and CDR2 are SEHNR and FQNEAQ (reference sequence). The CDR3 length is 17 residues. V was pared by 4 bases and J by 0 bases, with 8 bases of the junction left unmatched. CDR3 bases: TGTGCCAGCAGCTCCGGAGGGAGGGGTACGAACACCGGGGAGCTGTTTTTT. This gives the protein CASSSGGRGTNTGELFF.

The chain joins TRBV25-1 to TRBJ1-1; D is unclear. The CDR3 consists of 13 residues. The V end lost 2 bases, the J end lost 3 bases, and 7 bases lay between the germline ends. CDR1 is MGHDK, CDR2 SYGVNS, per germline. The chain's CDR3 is CASSERLDTEAFF. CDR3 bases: TGTGCCAGCAGTGAACGGTTGGACACTGAAGCTTTCTTT.

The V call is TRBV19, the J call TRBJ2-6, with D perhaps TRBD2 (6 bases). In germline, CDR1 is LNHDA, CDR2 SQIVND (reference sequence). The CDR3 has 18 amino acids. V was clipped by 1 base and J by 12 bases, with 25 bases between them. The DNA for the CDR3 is TGTGCCAGTAGTATAGGGGGCGGAGGGGCACCCCCCCATCCCGTCCTGACTTTC. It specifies CASSIGGGGAPPHPVLTF. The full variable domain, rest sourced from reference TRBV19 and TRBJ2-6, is DGGITQSPKYLFRKEGQNVTLSCEQNLNHDAMYWYRQDPGQGLRLIYYSQIVNDFQKGDIAEGYSVSREKKESFPLTVTSAQKNPTAFYLCASSIGGGGAPPHPVLTFGAGSRLTVL.

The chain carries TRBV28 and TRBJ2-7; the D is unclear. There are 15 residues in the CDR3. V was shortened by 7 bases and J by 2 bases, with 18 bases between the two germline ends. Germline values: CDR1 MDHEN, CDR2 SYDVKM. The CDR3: CASTPSWGPPYEQYF. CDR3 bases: TGTGCCAGCACCCCATCTTGGGGTCCGCCCTACGAGCAGTACTTC.

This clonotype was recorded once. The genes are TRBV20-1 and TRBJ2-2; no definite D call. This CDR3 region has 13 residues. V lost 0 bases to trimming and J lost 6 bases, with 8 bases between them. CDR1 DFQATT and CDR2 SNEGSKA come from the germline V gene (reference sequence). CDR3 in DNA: TGCAGTGCTAGAGATCTAAGGGCCGGGGAGCTGTTTTTT. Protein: CSARDLRAGELFF.

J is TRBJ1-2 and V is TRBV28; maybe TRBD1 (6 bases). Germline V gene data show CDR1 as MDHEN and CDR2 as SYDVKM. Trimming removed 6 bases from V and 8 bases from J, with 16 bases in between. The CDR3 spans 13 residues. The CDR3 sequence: CASRRGATSGYTF. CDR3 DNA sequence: TGTGCCAGCAGGCGGGGGGCGACAAGCGGCTACACCTTC.

The CDR3 loop is CASSRDSYDGYTF. The CDR3 nucleotides are TGTGCCAGCAGCCGGGACAGTTACGATGGCTACACCTTC. The chain uses TRBV5-8 and TRBJ1-2; 7 bases align to TRBD1. With 4 bases clipped from V and 6 bases from J, the junction kept 6 bases outside the gene matches. Per the germline V gene, CDR1 is SGHTS and CDR2 is YDEGEE. The CDR3 covers 13 residues. The full variable domain, with the rest looked up from reference TRBV5-8 and TRBJ1-2, is EAGVTQSPTHLIKTRGQQATLRCSPISGHTSVYWYQQALGLGLQFLLWYDEGEERNRGNFPPRFSGRQFPNYSSELNVNALELEDSALYLCASSRDSYDGYTFGSGTRLTVV.

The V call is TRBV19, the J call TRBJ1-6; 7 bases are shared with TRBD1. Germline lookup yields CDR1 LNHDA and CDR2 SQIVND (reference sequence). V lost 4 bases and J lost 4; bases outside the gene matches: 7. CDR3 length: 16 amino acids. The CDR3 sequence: CASSTTGQVYNSPLHF. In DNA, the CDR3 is TGTGCCAGTAGTACAACCGGACAGGTTTATAATTCACCCCTCCACTTT.

The CDR3 loop is CASSLADTQYF. In nucleotides, the CDR3 is TGTGCCAGCAGCCTAGCAGATACGCAGTATTTT. The chain has TRBV7-3 and TRBJ2-3; D is ambiguous. The CDR3 is 11 residues long. From germline, CDR1 is SGHTA and CDR2 FQGTGA. Trimming took 5 bases from V and 4 from J, leaving 4 bases between them.

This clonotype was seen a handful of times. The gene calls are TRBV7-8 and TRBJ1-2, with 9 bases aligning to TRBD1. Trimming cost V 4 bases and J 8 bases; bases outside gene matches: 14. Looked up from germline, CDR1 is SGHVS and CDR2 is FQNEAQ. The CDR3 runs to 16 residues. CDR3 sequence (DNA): TGTGCCAGCAGCTCTGAGAACAGGGGGCGTAGTTGGGGCTACACCTTC. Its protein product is CASSSENRGRSWGYTF.

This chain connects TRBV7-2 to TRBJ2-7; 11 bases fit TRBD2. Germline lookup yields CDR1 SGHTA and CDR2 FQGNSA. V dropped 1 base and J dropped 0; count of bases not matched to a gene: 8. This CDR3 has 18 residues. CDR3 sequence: CASSLGTSGGHRSYEQYF. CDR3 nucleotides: TGTGCCAGCAGCTTAGGCACTAGCGGGGGCCACCGCTCCTACGAGCAGTACTTC.

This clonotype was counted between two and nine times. CDR3 sequence: CATSRTALYYGYTF. The CDR3 DNA reads TGTGCCACCAGCAGGACAGCCCTTTACTATGGCTACACCTTC. V is TRBV15 and J is TRBJ1-2; D may be TRBD1 (5 bases). The germline V gene encodes CDR1 LNHNV and CDR2 YYDKDF (reference sequence). This CDR3 is 14 amino acids long. Trimming took off 3 bases at V and 3 bases at J, with 11 bases between the two ends.

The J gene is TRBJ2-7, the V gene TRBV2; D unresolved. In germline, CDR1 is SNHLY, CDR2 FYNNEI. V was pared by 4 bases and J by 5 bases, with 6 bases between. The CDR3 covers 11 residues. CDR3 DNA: TGTGCCAGCAGTGGTCACGACGAGCAGTACTTC. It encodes CASSGHDEQYF.

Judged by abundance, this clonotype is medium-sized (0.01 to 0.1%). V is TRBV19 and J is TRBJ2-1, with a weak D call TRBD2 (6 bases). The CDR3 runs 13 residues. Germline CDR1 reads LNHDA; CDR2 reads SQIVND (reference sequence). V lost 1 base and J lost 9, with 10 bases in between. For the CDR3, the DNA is TGTGCCAGTAGTATAGGGAGGGGAACTGAGCAGTTCTTC. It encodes CASSIGRGTEQFF.

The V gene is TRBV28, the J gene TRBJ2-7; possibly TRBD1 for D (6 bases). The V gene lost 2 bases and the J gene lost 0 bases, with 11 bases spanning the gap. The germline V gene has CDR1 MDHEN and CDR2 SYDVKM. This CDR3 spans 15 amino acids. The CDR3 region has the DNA TGTGCCAGCAGTTTACCTACAGGGAACTCCTACGAGCAGTACTTC. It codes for CASSLPTGNSYEQYF.

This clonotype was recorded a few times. CDR3 sequence (DNA): TGTGCCAGCAGCCAGGGGCTCTTAGGGGGCTACACCTTC. Translating it yields CASSQGLLGGYTF. The chain couples TRBV7-6 to TRBJ1-2; tentatively, D is TRBD1 (6 bases). The germline CDR1 and CDR2 sequences are SGHVS and FNYEAQ. The V and J ends lost 5 bases and 8 bases respectively, with 15 bases between them. This CDR3 has 13 residues.

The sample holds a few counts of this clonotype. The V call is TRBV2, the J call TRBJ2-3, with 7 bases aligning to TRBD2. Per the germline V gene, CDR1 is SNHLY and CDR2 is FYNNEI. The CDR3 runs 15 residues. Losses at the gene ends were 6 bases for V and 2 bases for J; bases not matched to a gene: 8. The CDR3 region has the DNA TGTGCCAGCAGCAATGGGGGGGAGAACACAGATACGCAGTATTTT. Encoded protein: CASSNGGENTDTQYF.

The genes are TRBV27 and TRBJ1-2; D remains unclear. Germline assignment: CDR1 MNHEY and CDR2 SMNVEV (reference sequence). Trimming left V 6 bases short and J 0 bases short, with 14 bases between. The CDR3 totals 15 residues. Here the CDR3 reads CASRRERSANYGYTF. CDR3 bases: TGTGCCAGCAGGAGGGAGCGGTCAGCTAACTATGGCTACACCTTC.

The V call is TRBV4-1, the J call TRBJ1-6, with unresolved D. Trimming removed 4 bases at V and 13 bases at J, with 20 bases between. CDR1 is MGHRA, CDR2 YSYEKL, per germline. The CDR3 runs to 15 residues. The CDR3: CASSPMRGNTSPLHF. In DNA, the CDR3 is TGCGCCAGCAGCCCAATGCGGGGAAATACTTCGCCCCTCCACTTT.

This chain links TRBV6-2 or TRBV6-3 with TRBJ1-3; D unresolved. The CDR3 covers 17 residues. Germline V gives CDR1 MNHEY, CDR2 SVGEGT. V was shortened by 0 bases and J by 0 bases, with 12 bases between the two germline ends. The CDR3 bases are TGTGCCAGCAGTTACTCGACGGTGTGGGGCTCTGGAAACACCATATATTTT. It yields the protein CASSYSTVWGSGNTIYF.

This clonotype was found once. This chain's CDR3 is CASSDPRQGGTGELFF. CDR3 DNA sequence: TGTGCCAGCAGTGACCCCCGGCAGGGTGGCACCGGGGAGCTGTTTTTT. This chain links TRBV25-1 with TRBJ2-2; TRBD1 is a possible D gene (5 bases). Germline CDR1 and CDR2: MGHDK and SYGVNS. This CDR3 region has 16 residues. V shed 3 bases and J shed 4 bases, with 15 bases lying between them.

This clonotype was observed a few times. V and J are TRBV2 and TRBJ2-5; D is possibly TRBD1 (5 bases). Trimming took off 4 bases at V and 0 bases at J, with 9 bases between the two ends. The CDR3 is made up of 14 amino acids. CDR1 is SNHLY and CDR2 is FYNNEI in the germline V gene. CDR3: CASSVGAYQETQYF. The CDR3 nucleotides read TGTGCCAGCAGTGTAGGGGCGTACCAAGAGACCCAGTACTTC.